These 12 T cell receptor beta chains came from one sample sequenced in a study of blood T cell repertoires in COVID-19. Method: immunoSEQ multiplex PCR; TCRdb's copy keeps in-frame clones and lacks some. Of 270,000 or so clones detected, around 82% appear once; the ten largest clones hold around 3.6%. The specimen was PBMCs or T cells enriched from blood (not recorded which). These receptors were taken from a man between 45 and 60 years old who had recovered from COVID-19.

This chain joins TRBV7-3 and TRBJ2-1; 9 bases agree with TRBD1. The germline gives CDR1 SGHTA, CDR2 FQGTGA. The V and J ends lost 6 bases and 6 bases, in that order; junction bases with no gene match: 9. The length of the CDR3 is 15 residues. CDR3 region: CASRSQGALSNEQFF. In DNA, the CDR3 is TGTGCCAGCAGGTCACAGGGGGCCCTATCCAATGAGCAGTTCTTC. The variable domain in full, completed from reference TRBV7-3 and TRBJ2-1, reads GAGVSQTPSNKVTEKGKYVELRCDPISGHTALYWYRQSLGQGPEFLIYFQGTGAADDSGLPNDRFFAVRPEGSVSTLKIQRTERGDSAVYLCASRSQGALSNEQFFGPGTRLTVL.

The chain joins TRBV5-1 to TRBJ1-2, with D possibly matching TRBD1 (5 bases). V lost 1 base and J 2 bases, leaving 9 bases between the germline ends. Germline-derived CDR1 and CDR2 are SGHRS and YFSETQ. This CDR3 has 14 residues. The CDR3: CASSLYKGNYGYTF. Written as DNA, the CDR3 is TGCGCCAGCAGCTTGTATAAGGGGAACTATGGCTACACCTTC.

This clone was found a few times. J is TRBJ1-1 and V is TRBV20-1, with unresolved D. Trimming removed 3 bases at V and 0 bases at J, with 8 bases between. Germline V CDR1 and CDR2: DFQATT, SNEGSKA (reference sequence). This CDR3 is 13 amino acids long. The CDR3 protein is CSASAGLNTEAFF. The CDR3 bases are TGCAGTGCTAGTGCAGGATTGAACACTGAAGCTTTCTTT.

The gene calls are TRBV7-3 and TRBJ1-5; D is possibly TRBD1 (5 bases). The germline V gene encodes CDR1 SGHTA and CDR2 FQGTGA. The V end lost 3 bases, the J end lost 8 bases, and 11 bases lay between the germline ends. The CDR3 runs 13 residues. The CDR3: CASSFKGVEPQHF. The CDR3 DNA reads as TGTGCCAGCAGCTTTAAAGGGGTGGAGCCCCAGCATTTT.

The rearrangement links TRBV3-1 (or the pseudogene TRBV3-2) to TRBJ2-3; TRBD2 matches at 11 bases. Trimming cost V 4 bases and J 5 bases; bases outside gene matches: 8. Germline assignment: CDR1 LGHDT and CDR2 YNNKEL (reference sequence). This CDR3 comprises 16 residues. The CDR3 sequence is CASSPGTSGRGDTQYF. In DNA form, the CDR3 reads TGTGCCAGCAGCCCCGGGACTAGCGGACGAGGAGATACGCAGTATTTT.

The chain recombines TRBV11-2 with TRBJ2-7; 14 bases agree with TRBD2. V lost 2 bases to trimming and J lost 4 bases; unmatched junction nucleotides: 4. Germline loops: CDR1 SGHAT, CDR2 FQNNGV. The CDR3 consists of 16 residues. Here the CDR3 reads CASSLYGTSGSYEQYF. For the CDR3, the DNA is TGTGCCAGCAGCTTATATGGGACTAGCGGGAGTTACGAGCAGTACTTC.

As DNA, the CDR3 is TGTGCCAGTAGTCGAACGGGGGGGACCCCCTTCAATGAGCAGTTCTTC. Amino acids: CASSRTGGTPFNEQFF. V gene TRBV19 combines with J gene TRBJ2-1, with 8 bases that match TRBD2. Germline V gives CDR1 LNHDA, CDR2 SQIVND (reference sequence). The CDR3 consists of 16 residues. The V segment lost 5 bases and the J segment 6 bases; nucleotides outside the gene matches: 12.

CDR3 bases: TGTGCCAGCAGTCAACAGGGGGCTGGTGGAAACACCATATATTTT. Its translation: CASSQQGAGGNTIYF. This chain joins TRBV11-2 and TRBJ1-3; the match to TRBD1 covers 9 bases. This CDR3 is built from 15 residues. After removal of 6 bases from V and 3 bases from J, the junction contained 6 bases not matched to a gene. Germline CDR1 and CDR2: SGHAT and FQNNGV.

The genes are TRBV7-8 and TRBJ2-1, with 8 positions matching TRBD2. CDR1 and CDR2 from the germline V gene are SGHVS and FQNEAQ. The length of the CDR3 is 16 residues. J lost 4 bases, V lost 3 bases, and 8 bases had no gene match. The CDR3 nucleotides read TGTGCCAGCAGCTTGGCCGGGCTAGCGGGTTACAATGAGCAGTTCTTC. This codes for CASSLAGLAGYNEQFF.

The chain couples TRBV9 to TRBJ2-2; D is undetermined. CDR1 SGDLS and CDR2 YYNGEE come from the germline V gene. The V and J ends lost 3 bases and 3 bases respectively, with 15 bases between them. The CDR3 totals 16 residues. CDR3 in DNA: TGTGCCAGCAGCGGACGCATAGAGGCCCACACCGGGGAGCTGTTTTTT. Protein product: CASSGRIEAHTGELFF.

V and J are TRBV19 and TRBJ2-1, with 7 bases that match TRBD1. The germline gives CDR1 LNHDA, CDR2 SQIVND (reference sequence). Germline trimming cut 3 bases from V and 6 bases from J; bases unmatched to any gene: 5. The CDR3 spans 14 residues. CDR3 DNA sequence: TGTGCCAGTAGTATGAGACAGGGCTTCAATGAGCAGTTCTTC. This codes for CASSMRQGFNEQFF.

The V call is TRBV6-2 or TRBV6-3, the J call TRBJ2-6; D unclear. Deletions cut 4 bases from V and 3 bases from J, with 7 bases between. Germline-derived CDR1 and CDR2 are MNHEY and SVGEGT. The CDR3 spans 14 residues. The CDR3 loop reads CASSLVSGANVLTF. The CDR3 coding sequence is TGTGCCAGCAGTTTAGTGAGTGGGGCCAACGTCCTGACTTTC.